These T cell receptor beta chains were read from a single sample in a study of blood T cell repertoires in COVID-19. Using immunoSEQ multiplex PCR, the repertoire was profiled, and TCRdb retains in-frame clones only, with some absent. The profile covers about 130,000 clones, with around four fifths appearing a single time and about 18% taken by the ten largest. Sequencing was done on a sample of peripheral blood. Source of these receptors: a man older than 75 with acute or convalescent COVID-19. CDR3s include the opening cysteine and the closing phenylalanine or tryptophan. D genes are given only for firm matches. Rows give clone size only sometimes, using once, few, many, or a class for an expanded clone.

CDR3 protein: CASSFVQGPQETQYF; CDR3 DNA: TGTGCCAGCAGCTTCGTACAGGGGCCACAAGAGACCCAGTACTTC; clone size: -; D gene: TRBD1; J gene: TRBJ2-5; V gene: TRBV11-2
CDR3 protein: CASSSPGQGAYGYTF; CDR3 DNA: TGTGCCAGCAGTTCCCCGGGACAGGGGGCCTATGGCTACACCTTC; clone size: -; D gene: TRBD1; J gene: TRBJ1-2; V gene: TRBV6-2/TRBV6-3
CDR3 protein: CASNIAGGPLGEQYF; CDR3 DNA: TGTGCCAGCAATATAGCGGGGGGTCCCCTGGGGGAGCAGTACTTC; clone size: -; D gene: TRBD2; J gene: TRBJ2-7; V gene: TRBV28
CDR3 protein: CASSSSRVIDTGELFF; CDR3 DNA: TGCGCCAGCAGCTCCTCTCGGGTAATAGACACCGGGGAGCTGTTTTTT; clone size: -; D gene: -; J gene: TRBJ2-2; V gene: TRBV5-1
CDR3 protein: CASSPNEALPYEQYF; CDR3 DNA: TGTGCCAGCAGCCCAAACGAAGCCCTTCCCTACGAGCAGTACTTC; clone size: few; D gene: -; J gene: TRBJ2-7; V gene: TRBV14
CDR3 protein: CASSLGTGGNQPQHF; CDR3 DNA: TGTGCCAGCAGCCTCGGGACAGGGGGCAATCAGCCCCAGCATTTT; clone size: -; D gene: TRBD1; J gene: TRBJ1-5; V gene: TRBV5-6
CDR3 protein: CASSPGNTYEQYF; CDR3 DNA: TGTGCCAGCAGCCCAGGGAACACCTACGAGCAGTACTTC; clone size: -; D gene: -; J gene: TRBJ2-7; V gene: TRBV28
CDR3 protein: CASSAGQGFGYTF; CDR3 DNA: TGTGCCAGCAGCGCGGGACAGGGGTTTGGCTACACCTTC; clone size: few; D gene: TRBD1; J gene: TRBJ1-2; V gene: TRBV5-4
CDR3 protein: CASSLGVGGNEQYF; CDR3 DNA: TGCGCCAGCAGCTTGGGGGTAGGGGGCAACGAGCAGTACTTC; clone size: -; D gene: TRBD1; J gene: TRBJ2-7; V gene: TRBV5-1
CDR3 protein: CASSLRRGGYNEQFF; CDR3 DNA: TGTGCCAGCAGCCTCAGGCGGGGGGGCTACAATGAGCAGTTCTTC; clone size: -; D gene: TRBD2; J gene: TRBJ2-1; V gene: TRBV7-2
CDR3 protein: CASSYSKAGSGNTIYF; CDR3 DNA: TGTGCCAGCAGTTACTCGAAGGCAGGGTCTGGAAACACCATATATTTT; clone size: -; D gene: -; J gene: TRBJ1-3; V gene: TRBV6-5
CDR3 protein: CASSTGYNSPLHF; CDR3 DNA: TGTGCCAGCTCGACAGGTTATAATTCACCCCTCCACTTT; clone size: -; D gene: -; J gene: TRBJ1-6; V gene: TRBV25-1
CDR3 protein: CASRRRQPPMNTEAFF; CDR3 DNA: TGTGCCAGCCGACGAAGACAACCACCGATGAACACTGAAGCTTTCTTT; clone size: many; D gene: -; J gene: TRBJ1-1; V gene: TRBV19
CDR3 protein: CASSQEVASSPDTQYF; CDR3 DNA: TGTGCCAGCAGCCAAGAAGTGGCCTCCTCCCCAGATACGCAGTATTTT; clone size: once; D gene: -; J gene: TRBJ2-3; V gene: TRBV4-2
CDR3 protein: CASSEASGGPETQYF; CDR3 DNA: TGTGCCAGCAGTGAAGCTAGCGGGGGGCCAGAGACCCAGTACTTC; clone size: few; D gene: TRBD2; J gene: TRBJ2-5; V gene: TRBV6-1
CDR3 protein: CASSGNGGYQETQYF; CDR3 DNA: TGCGCCAGCAGTGGCAACGGGGGGTACCAAGAGACCCAGTACTTC; clone size: once; D gene: TRBD2; J gene: TRBJ2-5; V gene: TRBV5-1
CDR3 protein: CASNDGTGKPNNEQFF; CDR3 DNA: TGTGCCAGCAACGACGGGACAGGGAAACCAAACAATGAGCAGTTCTTC; clone size: -; D gene: TRBD1; J gene: TRBJ2-1; V gene: TRBV11-2
CDR3 protein: CASSLDSLGDLHF; CDR3 DNA: TGTGCCAGCAGCTTGGATTCCCTAGGGGACCTCCACTTT; clone size: few; D gene: -; J gene: TRBJ1-6; V gene: TRBV5-6
CDR3 protein: CAWSPDSYNEQFF; CDR3 DNA: TGTGCCTGGAGTCCAGACAGCTACAATGAGCAGTTCTTC; clone size: few; D gene: -; J gene: TRBJ2-1; V gene: TRBV30
CDR3 protein: CASSPDRGSYNEQFF; CDR3 DNA: TGTGCCAGCAGCCCCGACAGGGGCTCCTACAATGAGCAGTTCTTC; clone size: once; D gene: TRBD1; J gene: TRBJ2-1; V gene: TRBV11-1
CDR3 protein: CASSDTGQANYGYTF; CDR3 DNA: TGTGCCAGCTCTGACACAGGGCAGGCTAACTATGGCTACACCTTC; clone size: -; D gene: -; J gene: TRBJ1-2; V gene: TRBV19
CDR3 protein: CASSPDGQGKNEKLFF; CDR3 DNA: TGCGCCAGCAGCCCCGACGGACAGGGGAAGAATGAAAAACTGTTTTTT; clone size: -; D gene: TRBD1; J gene: TRBJ1-4; V gene: TRBV5-1
CDR3 protein: CASSPRGYGYTF; CDR3 DNA: TGTGCCAGCAGTCCTAGGGGCTATGGCTACACCTTC; clone size: once; D gene: -; J gene: TRBJ1-2; V gene: TRBV28
CDR3 protein: CASSFQASNQPQHF; CDR3 DNA: TGTGCCAGCAGCTTTCAGGCTAGCAATCAGCCCCAGCATTTT; clone size: once; D gene: -; J gene: TRBJ1-5; V gene: TRBV5-6
CDR3 protein: CASSQQGLGGNEQFF; CDR3 DNA: TGTGCCAGCAGCCAACAGGGCCTGGGGGGCAATGAGCAGTTCTTC; clone size: -; D gene: -; J gene: TRBJ2-1; V gene: TRBV14
CDR3 protein: CASSAAQGTQYF; CDR3 DNA: TGTGCCAGCAGCGCCGCACAGGGGACGCAGTATTTT; clone size: few; D gene: TRBD1; J gene: TRBJ2-3; V gene: TRBV9
CDR3 protein: CASSPGTQFSTDTQYF; CDR3 DNA: TGTGCCAGCAGCCCCGGGACACAATTCAGCACAGATACGCAGTATTTT; clone size: -; D gene: -; J gene: TRBJ2-3; V gene: TRBV5-4
CDR3 protein: CASSPGLAVTGELFF; CDR3 DNA: TGTGCCAGCAGCCCGGGACTAGCGGTCACCGGGGAGCTGTTTTTT; clone size: -; D gene: TRBD2; J gene: TRBJ2-2; V gene: TRBV5-4
CDR3 protein: CASRSGTTDYEQYF; CDR3 DNA: TGCGCCAGCAGGTCAGGGACTACAGATTACGAGCAGTACTTC; clone size: -; D gene: TRBD2; J gene: TRBJ2-7; V gene: TRBV5-1
CDR3 protein: CASSSQPTSNTGELFF; CDR3 DNA: TGCGCCAGCAGCTCCCAACCTACTTCGAACACCGGGGAGCTGTTTTTT; clone size: -; D gene: -; J gene: TRBJ2-2; V gene: TRBV5-1
CDR3 protein: CASSFLAGGRDTQYF; CDR3 DNA: TGTGCCAGCAGCTTCTTAGCGGGGGGTCGAGATACGCAGTATTTT; clone size: -; D gene: TRBD2; J gene: TRBJ2-3; V gene: TRBV7-3
CDR3 protein: CASSPGGQGVAAQYF; CDR3 DNA: TGTGCCAGCTCACCAGGCGGACAGGGGGTCGCGGCCCAGTACTTC; clone size: -; D gene: TRBD1; J gene: TRBJ2-5; V gene: TRBV18
CDR3 protein: CASSLDGQATSGYTF; CDR3 DNA: TGCGCCAGCAGCTTAGATGGACAGGCGACGAGCGGCTACACCTTC; clone size: -; D gene: TRBD1; J gene: TRBJ1-2; V gene: TRBV5-1
CDR3 protein: CSGGTGGVNTEAFF; CDR3 DNA: TGCAGCGGAGGGACAGGGGGAGTGAACACTGAAGCTTTCTTT; clone size: -; D gene: TRBD1; J gene: TRBJ1-1; V gene: TRBV29-1
CDR3 protein: CASSPWTGGRRSYGYTF; CDR3 DNA: TGTGCCAGCAGCCCGTGGACAGGGGGTCGTCGAAGCTATGGCTACACCTTC; clone size: -; D gene: TRBD1; J gene: TRBJ1-2; V gene: TRBV5-8
CDR3 protein: CASSLGAGNYGYTF; CDR3 DNA: TGTGCCAGCAGTCTAGGGGCTGGTAACTATGGCTACACCTTC; clone size: -; D gene: -; J gene: TRBJ1-2; V gene: TRBV28
CDR3 protein: CASRGQGSSEAFF; CDR3 DNA: TGTGCCAGCAGGGGACAGGGATCTTCTGAAGCTTTCTTT; clone size: -; D gene: TRBD1; J gene: TRBJ1-1; V gene: TRBV6-5
CDR3 protein: CASSHPTGTYNSPLHF; CDR3 DNA: TGTGCCAGCAGCCACCCGACAGGGACATATAATTCACCCCTCCACTTT; clone size: -; D gene: TRBD1; J gene: TRBJ1-6; V gene: TRBV7-2
CDR3 protein: CASKPSGSGANVLTF; CDR3 DNA: TGTGCCAGCAAACCTTCAGGGTCTGGGGCCAACGTCCTGACTTTC; clone size: -; D gene: -; J gene: TRBJ2-6; V gene: TRBV28
CDR3 protein: CASTPEGPYEQYF; CDR3 DNA: TGCGCCAGCACCCCGGAGGGACCCTACGAGCAGTACTTC; clone size: -; D gene: -; J gene: TRBJ2-7; V gene: TRBV5-1
CDR3 protein: CASSPTGTGGSEKLFF; CDR3 DNA: TGTGCCAGCTCACCAACCGGGACAGGGGGCAGTGAAAAACTGTTTTTT; clone size: -; D gene: TRBD1; J gene: TRBJ1-4; V gene: TRBV18
CDR3 protein: CASTTREGNIQYF; CDR3 DNA: TGTGCCAGTACTACGAGGGAGGGAAACATTCAGTACTTC; clone size: -; D gene: TRBD2; J gene: TRBJ2-4; V gene: TRBV19
CDR3 protein: CASSPQGADTGELFF; CDR3 DNA: TGTGCCAGCTCACCACAGGGGGCGGACACCGGGGAGCTGTTTTTT; clone size: -; D gene: TRBD1; J gene: TRBJ2-2; V gene: TRBV18
CDR3 protein: CASSLLVSGPGAQYF; CDR3 DNA: TGTGCCAGCAGCTTATTAGTTAGCGGGCCAGGGGCCCAGTACTTC; clone size: -; D gene: -; J gene: TRBJ2-5; V gene: TRBV5-4
CDR3 protein: CASSPIPGQDTYEQYF; CDR3 DNA: TGTGCCAGCTCACCAATTCCGGGACAGGACACCTACGAGCAGTACTTC; clone size: few; D gene: TRBD1; J gene: TRBJ2-7; V gene: TRBV18
CDR3 protein: CASSTGMQETQYF; CDR3 DNA: TGTGCCAGCTCGACAGGGATGCAAGAGACCCAGTACTTC; clone size: -; D gene: TRBD1; J gene: TRBJ2-5; V gene: TRBV2
CDR3 protein: CATSPPRGAINTEAFF; CDR3 DNA: TGTGCCACCTCCCCGCCCCGGGGGGCGATCAACACTGAAGCTTTCTTT; clone size: many; D gene: -; J gene: TRBJ1-1; V gene: TRBV5-4
CDR3 protein: CASGGQVNQPQHF; CDR3 DNA: TGTGCCAGCGGAGGACAGGTCAATCAGCCCCAGCATTTT; clone size: -; D gene: TRBD1; J gene: TRBJ1-5; V gene: TRBV2
CDR3 protein: CASAGTANSPLHF; CDR3 DNA: TGTGCCAGCGCAGGGACAGCTAATTCACCCCTCCACTTT; clone size: -; D gene: TRBD1; J gene: TRBJ1-6; V gene: TRBV6-5
CDR3 protein: CASSLRQGLNEQFF; CDR3 DNA: TGTGCCAGCAGTCTAAGACAGGGTCTCAATGAGCAGTTCTTC; clone size: -; D gene: TRBD1; J gene: TRBJ2-1; V gene: TRBV6-2/TRBV6-3
CDR3 protein: CASTLRGVGRDIQYF; CDR3 DNA: TGTGCCAGCACCCTTAGGGGCGTGGGGAGGGACATTCAGTACTTC; clone size: -; D gene: TRBD2; J gene: TRBJ2-4; V gene: TRBV5-8
CDR3 protein: CASSLLDRGITEAFF; CDR3 DNA: TGCGCCAGCAGTCTACTGGACAGGGGGATTACTGAAGCTTTCTTT; clone size: once; D gene: TRBD1; J gene: TRBJ1-1; V gene: TRBV4-1
CDR3 protein: CASSLSGELFF; CDR3 DNA: TGTGCCAGCAGCCTGAGCGGGGAGCTGTTTTTT; clone size: -; D gene: -; J gene: TRBJ2-2; V gene: TRBV7-6
CDR3 protein: CASRDAGGAETQYF; CDR3 DNA: TGCGCCAGCAGAGACGCCGGGGGGGCAGAGACCCAGTACTTC; clone size: few; D gene: TRBD2; J gene: TRBJ2-5; V gene: TRBV5-1
CDR3 protein: CASSLGAGFNEKLFF; CDR3 DNA: TGTGCCAGCAGCTTAGGGGCAGGCTTTAATGAAAAACTGTTTTTT; clone size: -; D gene: -; J gene: TRBJ1-4; V gene: TRBV7-9
CDR3 protein: CATHPGGLWLNEQFF; CDR3 DNA: TGTGCCACACACCCGGGGGGGCTTTGGTTGAATGAGCAGTTCTTC; clone size: -; D gene: TRBD2; J gene: TRBJ2-1; V gene: TRBV5-4
CDR3 protein: CASSYDGGNSPLHF; CDR3 DNA: TGTGCCAGCAGTTACGACGGCGGTAATTCACCCCTCCACTTT; clone size: -; D gene: -; J gene: TRBJ1-6; V gene: TRBV6-2/TRBV6-3
CDR3 protein: CASSLGGAGEQYF; CDR3 DNA: TGTGCCAGCAGCTTGGGAGGGGCAGGCGAGCAGTACTTC; clone size: -; D gene: TRBD2; J gene: TRBJ2-7; V gene: TRBV7-3
CDR3 protein: CASSQDRRQGKANYGYTF; CDR3 DNA: TGCGCCAGCAGCCAAGATCGGCGACAGGGGAAAGCTAACTATGGCTACACCTTC; clone size: -; D gene: TRBD1; J gene: TRBJ1-2; V gene: TRBV4-1